The present T cell receptor beta chain was sequenced within a study of OX40 agonist ivuxolimab in advanced cancers. Study overall: Participants averaged approximately 60 years of age (range roughly 23 to 90) and were around 80% male. There were three patients with partial responses, one having hepatocellular carcinoma and two cutaneous melanoma. It was permissible to have had prior anti-PD-1, anti-PD-L1 or anti-CTLA-4 therapy, and less than 45% had some.

The CDR3 runs 14 residues. V shed 4 bases and J shed 3 bases, with 14 bases lying between them. Germline CDR1 reads SGHRS; CDR2 reads YFSETQ. Using immunoSEQ multiplex PCR, the repertoire was profiled, and TCRdb retains in-frame clones only, with some absent. This repertoire shows tens of thousands of clones, more than 75% found once; its top ten account for 1.1%. The specimen comprised CD4+ or CD8+ T cells sorted from blood, sampled in a trial of the OX40 agonist ivuxolimab. This TCR came from an adult with an advanced solid tumor such as melanoma, head and neck, liver or kidney cancer. The chain uses TRBV5-1 and TRBJ2-7; D ambiguous. This CDR3 is CASSPDVSYYEQYF. CDR3 coding DNA: TGCGCCAGCAGCCCGGATGTCAGCTACTACGAGCAGTACTTC.